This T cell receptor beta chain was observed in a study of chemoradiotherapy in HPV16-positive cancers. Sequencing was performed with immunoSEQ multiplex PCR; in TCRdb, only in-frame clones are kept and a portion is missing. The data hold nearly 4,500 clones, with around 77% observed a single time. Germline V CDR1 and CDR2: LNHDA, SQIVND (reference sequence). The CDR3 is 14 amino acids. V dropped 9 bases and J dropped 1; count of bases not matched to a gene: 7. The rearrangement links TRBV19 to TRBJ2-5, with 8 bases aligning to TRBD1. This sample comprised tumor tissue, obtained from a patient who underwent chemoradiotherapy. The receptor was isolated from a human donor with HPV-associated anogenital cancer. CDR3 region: CASNLGQGQETQYF. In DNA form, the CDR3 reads TGTGCCAGCAACCTAGGACAGGGCCAAGAGACCCAGTACTTC.